This T cell receptor (beta chain) was documented in a study of cytotoxic CD8 clonotypes in ibrutinib-treated CLL. Study-wide context: Partial responders about 25, complete 2; some twelve progressed and some 14 stayed in remission by median around 62 months.

This clone was picked up one time. This CDR3 has 13 residues. V gave up 0 bases and J gave up 6 bases, with 10 bases separating them. Germline V lookup: CDR1 SGHRS, CDR2 YFSETQ. Generated by immunoSEQ multiplex PCR, the TCRdb table keeps only in-frame clones and is missing some. The sample lists tens of thousands of clones; 85% to 90% were seen once. The sequence came from a human donor with chronic lymphocytic leukemia. This chain connects TRBV5-1 to TRBJ2-7, with D possibly matching TRBD2 (5 bases). The sample consisted of PBMCs, taken before ibrutinib treatment. The CDR3 DNA sequence: TGCGCCAGCAGCTTGGGAGGGTCGGTCGAGCAGTACTTC. It yields the protein CASSLGGSVEQYF.